The sample holds many counts of the clone carrying this T cell receptor (beta chain). Antigen specificity is unknown. In germline, CDR1 is SGHVS, CDR2 FNYEAQ. The CDR3 extends over 13 amino acids. V dropped 5 bases and J dropped 4 bases, with 11 bases sitting between them. The hyperthyroidism patients had all been newly diagnosed, and their disease duration was under 2 months. Their ages ranged from 18 to 65 years. Clinical symptoms, serum thyroxine and TRAb, thyroid ultrasound and orbital computed tomography together formed the diagnostic basis. The entry originates in a study of T cells in Graves' hyperthyroidism and ophthalmopathy. The source material, RNA transcripts, was used to amplify TCR beta CDR3 regions. First-round RT-PCR with HTBI primers amplified the TCR CDR3 region. TCRdb reprocessed the multiplex PCR reads via MiXCR and lists one record per CDR3 protein. In the table there are 650,000 to 700,000 distinct CDR3 sequences, approximately 15% of which are singletons.

Whole-study findings and limits: Ophthalmopathy stood apart from stable hyperthyroidism in a 13 V-J model.

The sequence derives from a middle-aged man with Graves' hyperthyroidism. The specimen was blood. This chain links TRBV7-6 with TRBJ2-5; a weak D match, TRBD2 (6 bases). In DNA, the CDR3 is TGTGCCAGCAGCGGGACTGGCCGAGAGACCCAGTACTTC. Protein product: CASSGTGRETQYF.